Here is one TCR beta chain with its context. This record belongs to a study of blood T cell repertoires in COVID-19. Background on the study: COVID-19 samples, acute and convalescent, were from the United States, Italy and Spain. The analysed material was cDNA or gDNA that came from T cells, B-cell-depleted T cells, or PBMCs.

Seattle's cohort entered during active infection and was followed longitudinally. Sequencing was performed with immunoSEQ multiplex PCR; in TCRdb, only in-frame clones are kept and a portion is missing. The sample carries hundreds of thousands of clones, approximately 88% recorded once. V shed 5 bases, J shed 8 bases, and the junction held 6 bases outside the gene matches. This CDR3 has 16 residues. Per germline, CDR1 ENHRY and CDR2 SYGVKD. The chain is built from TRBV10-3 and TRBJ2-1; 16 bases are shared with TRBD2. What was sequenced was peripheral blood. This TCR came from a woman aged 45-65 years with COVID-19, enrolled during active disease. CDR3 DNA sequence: TGTGCCATCAGTCTGGGACTAGCGGGGGGGCCCGATGAGCAGTTCTTC. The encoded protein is CAISLGLAGGPDEQFF.